The 11 T cell receptor beta chains below all came from one sample that was sequenced in a study of blood T cell repertoires in COVID-19 (dated by TCRdb to 2018 to 2021). Receptors were amplified or captured by the immunoSEQ multiplex PCR assay. Drawn from immuneACCESS, this table holds only the in-frame rearrangements with V and J called that TCRdb kept. Clones are partly lost; checked studies trace under half to an unresolved V gene and leave the rest unexplained. The sample contains some 66,000 clones, 91% of them found a single time. The top ten hold less than 9.5% of the sample. Sequencing was performed on peripheral blood. These receptors were obtained from a human donor in a cohort sampled during active COVID-19.

The chain has TRBV27 and TRBJ2-5; 7 bases align to TRBD2. V trimming: 5 bases; J trimming: 5 bases; junction bases outside the gene matches: 11. CDR1 is MNHEY and CDR2 is SMNVEV in the germline V gene (reference sequence). The CDR3 is 15 amino acids. The CDR3 region is CASSDRLAPRETQYF. In DNA, the CDR3 is TGTGCCAGCAGTGACCGACTAGCCCCCAGGGAGACCCAGTACTTC.

There are a few counts of this clone. J is TRBJ2-7 and V is TRBV5-1, with D possibly matching TRBD1 (6 bases). CDR3 size: 16 residues. Deletions cut 0 bases from V and 6 bases from J, with 19 bases between. Germline values: CDR1 SGHRS, CDR2 YFSETQ. This chain's CDR3 is CASSLAIIGVGGEQYF. The DNA of the CDR3 is TGCGCCAGCAGCTTGGCGATTATAGGGGTAGGGGGCGAGCAGTACTTC.

The chain is built from TRBV28 and TRBJ2-7; 9 positions agree with TRBD2. J was trimmed by 8 bases and V by 3 bases; bases with no gene match: 5. Germline lookup yields CDR1 MDHEN and CDR2 SYDVKM. This CDR3 is 13 amino acids long. The CDR3 DNA reads TGTGCCAGCAGTTTGCCTAGCGGGAATAAGCAGTACTTC. It is translated as CASSLPSGNKQYF.

A single count supports this clone. This chain connects TRBV3-1 (or the pseudogene TRBV3-2) to TRBJ2-1, with TRBD2 matching over 9 bases. There are 17 residues in the CDR3. CDR1 and CDR2 from the germline V gene are LGHDT and YNNKEL (reference sequence). V was clipped by 1 base and J by 8 bases; unmatched bases: 12. The CDR3 sequence: CASSQGHVAGGSHEQFF. The CDR3 DNA reads as TGTGCCAGCAGCCAAGGCCATGTTGCGGGAGGGAGCCATGAGCAGTTCTTC.

This clone was seen once. J is TRBJ2-2 and V is TRBV10-3; D is perhaps TRBD2 (5 bases). CDR3 size: 16 residues. Germline CDR1 and CDR2: ENHRY and SYGVKD. V was clipped by 0 bases and J by 4 bases, with 12 bases between them. The CDR3 DNA reads as TGTGCCATCAGTGAGTCTCCCCTCACTAGCACCGGGGAGCTGTTTTTT. Amino acid sequence: CAISESPLTSTGELFF.

The chain has TRBV15 and TRBJ1-2, with 7 bases aligning to TRBD1. The CDR3 is 14 amino acids. The germline CDR1 and CDR2 sequences are LNHNV and YYDKDF (reference sequence). V shed 3 bases and J 3 bases; nucleotides not matched to a gene: 4. The CDR3 nucleotides read TGTGCCACCAGCAGGGACAGGACTGACTATGGCTACACCTTC. This gives the protein CATSRDRTDYGYTF.

V usage is TRBV28 and J usage is TRBJ2-2, with 7 positions matching TRBD2. Germline trimming cut 7 bases from V and 2 bases from J; bases unmatched to any gene: 10. CDR1 and CDR2 (germline): MDHEN, SYDVKM. The CDR3 covers 16 residues. CDR3 region: CASTRLAGDNTGELFF. DNA for the CDR3: TGTGCCAGCACCAGACTAGCCGGCGACAACACCGGGGAGCTGTTTTTT. Using reference TRBV28 and TRBJ2-2 for the parts outside the CDR3, the full variable domain is DVKVTQSSRYLVKRTGEKVFLECVQDMDHENMFWYRQDPGLGLRLIYFSYDVKMKEKGDIPEGYSVSREKKERFSLILESASTNQTSMYLCASTRLAGDNTGELFFGEGSRLTVL.

The chain has TRBV5-6 and TRBJ2-1; D may be TRBD2 (6 bases). This CDR3 comprises 15 residues. Germline V CDR1 and CDR2: SGHDT, YYEEEE. Trimming stripped 2 bases from V and 0 bases from J, with 9 bases between. The CDR3 DNA follows: TGTGCCAGCAGCTTTGACGGGAGCTCCTACAATGAGCAGTTCTTC. This translates into CASSFDGSSYNEQFF.

This clone was recorded at least ten times. The chain has TRBV4-3 and TRBJ1-3; D remains unclear. The CDR3 consists of 16 residues. V lost 4 bases and J lost 0, with 13 bases in between. Germline-derived CDR1 and CDR2 are LGHNA and YSLEER. The CDR3 region is CASSPKGGYSGNTIYF. In DNA form, the CDR3 reads TGCGCCAGCAGCCCCAAGGGCGGGTACTCTGGAAACACCATATATTTT.

The chain couples TRBV9 to TRBJ2-3; 10 bases are a match to TRBD2. V trimming: 3 bases; J trimming: 10 bases; junction bases outside the gene matches: 2. The CDR3 contains 12 residues. Germline CDR1 SGDLS, CDR2 YYNGEE. The CDR3 DNA is TGTGCCAGCAGCGGAGCGGGAGGGGCGCAGTATTTT. Protein sequence: CASSGAGGAQYF.

This chain connects TRBV18 to TRBJ2-2; no clear D gene. The CDR3 extends over 16 amino acids. Trimming left V 3 bases short and J 5 bases short, with 16 bases between. CDR1 and CDR2 from the germline V gene are KGHSH and LQKENI. The CDR3 loop reads CASSPMTSSRTGELFF. The CDR3 coding sequence is TGTGCCAGCTCACCGATGACGAGCTCGCGGACCGGGGAGCTGTTTTTT.